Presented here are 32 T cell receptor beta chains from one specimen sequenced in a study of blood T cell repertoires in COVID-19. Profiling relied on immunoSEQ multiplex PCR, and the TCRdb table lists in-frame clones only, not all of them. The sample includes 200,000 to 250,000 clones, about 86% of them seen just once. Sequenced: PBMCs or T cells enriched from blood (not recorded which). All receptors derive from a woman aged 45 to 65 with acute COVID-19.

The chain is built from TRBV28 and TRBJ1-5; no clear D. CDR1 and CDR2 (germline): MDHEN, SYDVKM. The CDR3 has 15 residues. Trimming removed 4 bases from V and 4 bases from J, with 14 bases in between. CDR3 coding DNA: TGTGCCAGCAGTTCCGGAGGACCGGGGAATCAGCCCCAGCATTTT. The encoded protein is CASSSGGPGNQPQHF.

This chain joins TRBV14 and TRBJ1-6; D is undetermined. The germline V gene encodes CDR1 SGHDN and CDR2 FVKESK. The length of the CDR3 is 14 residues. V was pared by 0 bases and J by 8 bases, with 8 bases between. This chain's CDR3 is CASSQETRDSPLHF. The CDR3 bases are TGTGCCAGCAGCCAAGAGACGAGGGATTCACCCCTCCACTTT.

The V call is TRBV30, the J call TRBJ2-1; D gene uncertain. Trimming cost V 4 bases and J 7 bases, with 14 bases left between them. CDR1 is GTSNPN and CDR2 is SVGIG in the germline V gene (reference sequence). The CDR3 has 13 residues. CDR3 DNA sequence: TGTGCCTGGACACGCGGCCTCGGGAATGAGCAGTTCTTC. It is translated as CAWTRGLGNEQFF.

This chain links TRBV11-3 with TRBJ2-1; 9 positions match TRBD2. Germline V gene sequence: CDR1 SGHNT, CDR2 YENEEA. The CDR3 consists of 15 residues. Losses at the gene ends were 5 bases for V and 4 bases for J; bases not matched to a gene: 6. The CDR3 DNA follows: TGTGCCAGCAGCGCCTTTAGCGGGAGTTACAATGAGCAGTTCTTC. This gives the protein CASSAFSGSYNEQFF. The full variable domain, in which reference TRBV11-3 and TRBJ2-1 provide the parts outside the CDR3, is EAGVVQSPRYKIIEKKQPVAFWCNPISGHNTLYWYLQNLGQGPELLIRYENEEAVDDSQLPKDRFSAERLKGVDSTLKIQPAELGDSAVYLCASSAFSGSYNEQFFGPGTRLTVL.

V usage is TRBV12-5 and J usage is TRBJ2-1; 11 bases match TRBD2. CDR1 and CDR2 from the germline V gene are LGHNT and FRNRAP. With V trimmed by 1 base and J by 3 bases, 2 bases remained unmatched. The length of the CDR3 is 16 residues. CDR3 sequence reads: CASGLGLAGSYNEQFF. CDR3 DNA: TGTGCTAGTGGTTTGGGACTAGCGGGAAGCTACAATGAGCAGTTCTTC.

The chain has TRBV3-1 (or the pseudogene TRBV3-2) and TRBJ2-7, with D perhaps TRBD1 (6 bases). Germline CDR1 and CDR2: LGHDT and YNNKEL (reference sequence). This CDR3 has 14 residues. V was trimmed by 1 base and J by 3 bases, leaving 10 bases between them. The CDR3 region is CASSQAPGHYEQYF. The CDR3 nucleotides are TGTGCCAGCAGCCAAGCCCCGGGACACTACGAGCAGTACTTC.

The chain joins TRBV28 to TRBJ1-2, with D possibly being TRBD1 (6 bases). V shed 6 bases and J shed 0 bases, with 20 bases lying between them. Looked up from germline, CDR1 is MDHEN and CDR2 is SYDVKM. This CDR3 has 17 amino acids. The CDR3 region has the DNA TGTGCCAGCAGGAGCCAACAGGGAGACCCTACTAACTATGGCTACACCTTC. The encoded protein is CASRSQQGDPTNYGYTF.

This CDR3 reads CASGRGWDTEAFF. CDR3 bases: TGTGCCAGCGGGAGAGGGTGGGACACTGAAGCTTTCTTT. The chain is built from TRBV6-5 and TRBJ1-1; D gene uncertain. Germline-derived CDR1 and CDR2 are MNHEY and SVGAGI. The V end was cut by 8 bases, the J end by 3 bases, with 13 bases between. This CDR3 is built from 13 residues.

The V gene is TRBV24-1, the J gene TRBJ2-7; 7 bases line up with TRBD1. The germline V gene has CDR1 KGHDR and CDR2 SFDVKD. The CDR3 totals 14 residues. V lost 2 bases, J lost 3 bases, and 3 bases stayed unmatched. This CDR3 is CATSDSTGIYEQYF. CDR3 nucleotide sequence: TGTGCCACCAGTGATTCGACAGGGATCTACGAGCAGTACTTC.

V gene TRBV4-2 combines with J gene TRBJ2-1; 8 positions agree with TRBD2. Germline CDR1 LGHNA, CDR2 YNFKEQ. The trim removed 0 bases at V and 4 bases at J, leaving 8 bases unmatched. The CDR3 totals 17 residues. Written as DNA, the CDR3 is TGTGCCAGCAGCCAAGACGTAGTAGCGGGAACATACAATGAGCAGTTCTTC. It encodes CASSQDVVAGTYNEQFF.

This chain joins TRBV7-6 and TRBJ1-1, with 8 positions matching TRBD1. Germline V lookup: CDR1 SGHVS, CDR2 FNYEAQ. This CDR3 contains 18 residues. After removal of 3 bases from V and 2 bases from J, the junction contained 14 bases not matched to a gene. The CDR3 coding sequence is TGTGCCAGCAGCTTGCGGACCCGGGACAGGCTTAAAAACACTGAAGCTTTCTTT. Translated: CASSLRTRDRLKNTEAFF.

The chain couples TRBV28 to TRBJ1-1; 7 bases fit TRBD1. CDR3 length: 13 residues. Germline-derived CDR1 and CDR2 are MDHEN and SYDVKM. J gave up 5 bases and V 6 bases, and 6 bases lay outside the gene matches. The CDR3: CASRGGGRTEAFF. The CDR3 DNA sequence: TGTGCCAGCAGAGGGGGCGGGAGGACTGAAGCTTTCTTT.

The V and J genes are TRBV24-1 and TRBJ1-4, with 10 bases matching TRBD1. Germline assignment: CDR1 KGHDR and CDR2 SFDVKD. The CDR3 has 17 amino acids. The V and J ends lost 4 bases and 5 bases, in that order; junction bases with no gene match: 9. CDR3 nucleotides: TGTGCCACCAGTGACCCCGGACAGGGGGTCTCCAATGAAAAACTGTTTTTT. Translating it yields CATSDPGQGVSNEKLFF.

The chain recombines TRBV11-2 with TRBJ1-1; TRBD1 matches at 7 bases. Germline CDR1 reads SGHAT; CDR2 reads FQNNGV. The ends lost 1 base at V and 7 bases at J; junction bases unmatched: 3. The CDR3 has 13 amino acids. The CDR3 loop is CASSLGQGSEAFF. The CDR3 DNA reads TGTGCCAGCAGCTTAGGACAGGGAAGTGAAGCTTTCTTT. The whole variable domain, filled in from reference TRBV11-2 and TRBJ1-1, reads EAGVAQSPRYKIIEKRQSVAFWCNPISGHATLYWYQQILGQGPKLLIQFQNNGVVDDSQLPKDRFSAERLKGVDSTLKIQPAKLEDSAVYLCASSLGQGSEAFFGQGTRLTVV.

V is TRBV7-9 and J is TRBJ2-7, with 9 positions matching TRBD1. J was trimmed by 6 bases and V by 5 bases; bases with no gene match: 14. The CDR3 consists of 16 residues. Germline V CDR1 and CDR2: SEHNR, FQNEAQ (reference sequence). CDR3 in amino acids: CASSRLSGTGTGEQYF. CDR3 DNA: TGTGCCAGCAGCCGGCTCTCCGGGACAGGGACTGGCGAGCAGTACTTC.

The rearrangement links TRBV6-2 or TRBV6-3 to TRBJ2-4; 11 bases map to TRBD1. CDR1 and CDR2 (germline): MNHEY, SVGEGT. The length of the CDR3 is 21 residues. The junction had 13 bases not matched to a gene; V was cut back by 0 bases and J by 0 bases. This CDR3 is CASSYSGQGATTSLAKNIQYF. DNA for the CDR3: TGTGCCAGCAGTTACTCAGGACAGGGGGCGACCACATCGCTAGCCAAAAACATTCAGTACTTC.

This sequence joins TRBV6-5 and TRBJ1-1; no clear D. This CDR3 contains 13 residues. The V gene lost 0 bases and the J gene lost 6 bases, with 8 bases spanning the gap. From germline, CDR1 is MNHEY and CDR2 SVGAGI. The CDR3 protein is CASSYSAKSEAFF. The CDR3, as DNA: TGTGCCAGCAGTTACTCTGCGAAATCTGAAGCTTTCTTT.

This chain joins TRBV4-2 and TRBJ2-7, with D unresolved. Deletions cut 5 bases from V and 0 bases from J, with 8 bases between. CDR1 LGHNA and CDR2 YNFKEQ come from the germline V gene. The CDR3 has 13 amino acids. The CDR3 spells CASSGGSSYEQYF. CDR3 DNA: TGTGCCAGCAGCGGCGGTAGCTCCTACGAGCAGTACTTC.

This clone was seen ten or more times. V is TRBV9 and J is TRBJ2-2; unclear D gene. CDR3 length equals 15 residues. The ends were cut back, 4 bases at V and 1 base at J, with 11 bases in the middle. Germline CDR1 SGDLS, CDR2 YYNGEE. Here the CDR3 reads CASSSRLENTGELFF. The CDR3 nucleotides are TGTGCCAGCAGCTCCCGACTGGAGAACACCGGGGAGCTGTTTTTT. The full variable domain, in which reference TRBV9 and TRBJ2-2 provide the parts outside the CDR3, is DSGVTQTPKHLITATGQRVTLRCSPRSGDLSVYWYQQSLDQGLQFLIQYYNGEERAKGNILERFSAQQFPDLHSELNLSSLELGDSALYFCASSSRLENTGELFFGEGSRLTVL.

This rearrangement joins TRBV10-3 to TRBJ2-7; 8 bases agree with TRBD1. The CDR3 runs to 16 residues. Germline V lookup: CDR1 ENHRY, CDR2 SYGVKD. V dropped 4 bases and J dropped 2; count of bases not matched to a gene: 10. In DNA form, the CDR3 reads TGTGCCATCAGTGGGGGCGCGGGACAGGTCACCTACGAGCAGTACTTC. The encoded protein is CAISGGAGQVTYEQYF.

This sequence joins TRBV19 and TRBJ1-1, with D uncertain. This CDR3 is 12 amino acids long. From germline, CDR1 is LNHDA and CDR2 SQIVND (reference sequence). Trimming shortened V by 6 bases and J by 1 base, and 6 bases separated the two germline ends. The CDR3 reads CASRAPNTEAFF. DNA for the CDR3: TGTGCCAGTAGGGCACCGAACACTGAAGCTTTCTTT.

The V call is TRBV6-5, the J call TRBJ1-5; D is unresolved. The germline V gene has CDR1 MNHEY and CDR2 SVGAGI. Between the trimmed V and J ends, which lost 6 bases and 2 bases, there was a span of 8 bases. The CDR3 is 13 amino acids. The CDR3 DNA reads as TGTGCCAGCAGCTCTAGAGGCAATCAGCCCCAGCATTTT. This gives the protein CASSSRGNQPQHF.

The CDR3 region has the DNA TGTGCCAGCAGCTTGATAGCGGGAACTAATGAAAAACTGTTTTTT. It specifies CASSLIAGTNEKLFF. The chain couples TRBV5-4 to TRBJ1-4, with unresolved D. V was pared by 1 base and J by 1 base, with 8 bases between. Looked up from germline, CDR1 is SGHNT and CDR2 is YYREEE (reference sequence). The CDR3 has 15 amino acids.

CDR3 amino acids: CATALGTSYDEQYF. The CDR3 region has the DNA TGTGCCACCGCATTAGGGACTAGTTACGACGAGCAGTACTTC. The genes are TRBV15 and TRBJ2-7; 8 bases line up with TRBD2. Germline V CDR1 and CDR2: LNHNV, YYDKDF (reference sequence). The CDR3 covers 14 residues. Unmatched junction bases numbered 11, after V lost 8 bases and J lost 5 bases.

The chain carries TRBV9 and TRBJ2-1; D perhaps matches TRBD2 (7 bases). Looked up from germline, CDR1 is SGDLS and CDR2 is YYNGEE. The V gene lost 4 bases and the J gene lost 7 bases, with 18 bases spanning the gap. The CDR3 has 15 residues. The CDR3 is CASSPGRGVENEQFF. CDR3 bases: TGTGCCAGCAGCCCGGGGAGGGGGGTAGAAAATGAGCAGTTCTTC. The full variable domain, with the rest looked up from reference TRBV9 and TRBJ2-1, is DSGVTQTPKHLITATGQRVTLRCSPRSGDLSVYWYQQSLDQGLQFLIQYYNGEERAKGNILERFSAQQFPDLHSELNLSSLELGDSALYFCASSPGRGVENEQFFGPGTRLTVL.

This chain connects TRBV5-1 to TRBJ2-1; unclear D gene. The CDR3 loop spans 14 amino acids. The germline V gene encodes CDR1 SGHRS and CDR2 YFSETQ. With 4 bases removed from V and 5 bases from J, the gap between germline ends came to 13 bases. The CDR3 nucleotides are TGCGCCAGCAGCATCGCTACACAGAACAATGAGCAGTTCTTC. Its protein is CASSIATQNNEQFF.

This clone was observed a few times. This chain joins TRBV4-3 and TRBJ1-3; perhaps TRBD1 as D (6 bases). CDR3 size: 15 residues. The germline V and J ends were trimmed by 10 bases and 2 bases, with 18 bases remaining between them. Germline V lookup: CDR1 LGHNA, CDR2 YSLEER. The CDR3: CANTSGGQTGNTIYF. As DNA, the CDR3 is TGCGCCAATACGAGCGGGGGGCAGACTGGAAACACCATATATTTT.

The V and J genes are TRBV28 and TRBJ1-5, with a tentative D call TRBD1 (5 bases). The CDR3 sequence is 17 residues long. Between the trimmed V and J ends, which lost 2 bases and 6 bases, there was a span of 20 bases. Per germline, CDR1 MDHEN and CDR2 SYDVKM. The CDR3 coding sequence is TGTGCCAGCAGTTTAAGCTCGGGAGGGGTAGGAAGTCAGCCCCAGCATTTT. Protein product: CASSLSSGGVGSQPQHF.

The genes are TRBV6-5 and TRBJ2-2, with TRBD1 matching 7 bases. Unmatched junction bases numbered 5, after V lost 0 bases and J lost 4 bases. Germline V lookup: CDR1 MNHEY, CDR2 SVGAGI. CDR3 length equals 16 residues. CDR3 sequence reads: CASSYSLAGGTGELFF. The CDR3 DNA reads TGTGCCAGCAGTTACTCTCTGGCAGGGGGCACCGGGGAGCTGTTTTTT.

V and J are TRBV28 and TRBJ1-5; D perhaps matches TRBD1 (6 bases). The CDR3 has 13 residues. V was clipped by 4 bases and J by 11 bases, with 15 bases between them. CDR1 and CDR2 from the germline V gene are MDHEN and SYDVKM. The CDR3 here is CASSSGTTRTQHF. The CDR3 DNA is TGTGCCAGCAGTTCTGGGACAACCCGAACCCAGCATTTT.

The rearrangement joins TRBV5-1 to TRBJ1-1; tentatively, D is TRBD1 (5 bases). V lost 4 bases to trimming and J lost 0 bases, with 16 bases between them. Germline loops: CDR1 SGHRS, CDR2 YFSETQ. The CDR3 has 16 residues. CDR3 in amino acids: CASSPTPTAMNTEAFF. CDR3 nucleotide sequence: TGCGCCAGCAGCCCTACCCCGACAGCCATGAACACTGAAGCTTTCTTT. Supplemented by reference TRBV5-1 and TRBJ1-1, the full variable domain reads KAGVTQTPRYLIKTRGQQVTLSCSPISGHRSVSWYQQTPGQGLQFLFEYFSETQRNKGNFPGRFSGRQFSNSRSEMNVSTLELGDSALYLCASSPTPTAMNTEAFFGQGTRLTVV.

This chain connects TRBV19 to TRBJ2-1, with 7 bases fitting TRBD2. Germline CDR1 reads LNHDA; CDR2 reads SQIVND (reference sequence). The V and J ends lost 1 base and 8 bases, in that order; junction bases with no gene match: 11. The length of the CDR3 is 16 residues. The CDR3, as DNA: TGTGCCAGTAGTATAGGGTTTGGGGCTAGCGGCGATGAGCAGTTCTTC. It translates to CASSIGFGASGDEQFF.